This TCR beta chain came from a study of response to subunit inactivated influenza vaccine. Trimming left V 0 bases short and J 6 bases short, with 11 bases between. Germline values: CDR1 MNHEY, CDR2 SVGEGT. This CDR3 spans 15 amino acids. Whole-study findings and limits: New T cells are recruited in small numbers by each seasonal influenza vaccination, according to the authors' suggestion.

Details on this clonotype: The antigen is undetermined.

TCRdb ran MiXCR on the RT-PCR reads and lists one entry per CDR3 protein. Of under 850,000 distinct CDR3 sequences listed, around a sixth were seen once; the top ten hold about a tenth. The material was PBMCs from blood, obtained about 5 days after vaccination. The V and J genes are TRBV6-2 or TRBV6-3 and TRBJ2-2; TRBD1 is a possible D gene (6 bases). The source of this sequence is a man aged 45 to 65 who received an inactivated influenza vaccine. CDR3 protein: CASSYSTGLAGELFF. CDR3 DNA: TGTGCCAGCAGTTACTCGACAGGTTTAGCCGGGGAGCTGTTTTTT.